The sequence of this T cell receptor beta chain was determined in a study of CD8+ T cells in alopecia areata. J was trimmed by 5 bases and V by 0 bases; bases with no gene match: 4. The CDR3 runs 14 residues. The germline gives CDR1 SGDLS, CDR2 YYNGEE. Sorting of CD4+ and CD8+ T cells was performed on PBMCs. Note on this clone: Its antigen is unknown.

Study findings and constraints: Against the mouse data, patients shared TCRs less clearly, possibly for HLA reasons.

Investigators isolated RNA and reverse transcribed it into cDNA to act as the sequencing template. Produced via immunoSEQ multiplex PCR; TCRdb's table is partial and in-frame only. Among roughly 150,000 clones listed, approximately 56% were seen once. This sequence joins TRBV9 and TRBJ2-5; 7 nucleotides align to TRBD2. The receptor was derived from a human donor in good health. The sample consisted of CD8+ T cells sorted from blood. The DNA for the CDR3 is TGTGCCAGCAGCGTAGCACCCGGGGGGGAGACCCAGTACTTC. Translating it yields CASSVAPGGETQYF.